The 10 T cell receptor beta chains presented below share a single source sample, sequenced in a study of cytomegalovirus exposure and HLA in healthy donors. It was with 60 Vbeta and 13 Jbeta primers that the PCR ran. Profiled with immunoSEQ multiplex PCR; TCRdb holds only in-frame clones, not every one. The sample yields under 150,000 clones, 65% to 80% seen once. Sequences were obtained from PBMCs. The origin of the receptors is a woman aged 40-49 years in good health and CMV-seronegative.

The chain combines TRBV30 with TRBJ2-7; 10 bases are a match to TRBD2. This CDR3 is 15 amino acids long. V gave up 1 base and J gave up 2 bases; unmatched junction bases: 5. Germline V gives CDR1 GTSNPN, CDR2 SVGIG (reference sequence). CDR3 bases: TGTGCCTGGAGTGAAGGTCTAGCGGGAGCCTACGAGCAGTACTTC. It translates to CAWSEGLAGAYEQYF.

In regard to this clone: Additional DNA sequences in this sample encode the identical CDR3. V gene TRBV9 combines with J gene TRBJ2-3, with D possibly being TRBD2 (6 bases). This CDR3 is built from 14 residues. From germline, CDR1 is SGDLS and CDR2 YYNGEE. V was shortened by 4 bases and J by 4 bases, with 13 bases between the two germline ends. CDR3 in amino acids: CASSRGAVADTQYF. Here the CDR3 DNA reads TGTGCCAGCAGCCGCGGGGCTGTCGCAGATACGCAGTATTTT.

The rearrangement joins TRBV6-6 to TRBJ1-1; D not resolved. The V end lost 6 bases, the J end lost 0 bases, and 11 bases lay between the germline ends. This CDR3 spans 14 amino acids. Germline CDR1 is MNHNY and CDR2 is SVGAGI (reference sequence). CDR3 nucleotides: TGTGCCAGCAGCCGCGGGCGGATGAACACTGAAGCTTTCTTT. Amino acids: CASSRGRMNTEAFF.

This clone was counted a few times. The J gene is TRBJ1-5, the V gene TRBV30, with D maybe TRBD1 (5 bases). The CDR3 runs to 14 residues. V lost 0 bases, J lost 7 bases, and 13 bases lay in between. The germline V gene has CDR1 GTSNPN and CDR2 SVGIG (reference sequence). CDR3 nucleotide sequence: TGTGCCTGGAGTGTCAAAGGGGCTGGACAGCCCCAGCATTTT. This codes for CAWSVKGAGQPQHF. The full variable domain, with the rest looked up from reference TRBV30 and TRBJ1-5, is SQTIHQWPATLVQPVGSPLSLECTVEGTSNPNLYWYRQAAGRGLQLLFYSVGIGQISSEVPQNLSASRPQDRQFILSSKKLLLSDSGFYLCAWSVKGAGQPQHFGDGTRLSIL.

The CDR3: CAISDGVEGTSPLHF. CDR3 DNA: TGTGCCATCAGTGACGGGGTCGAGGGTACCTCACCCCTCCACTTT. The J gene is TRBJ1-6, the V gene TRBV10-3; D is undetermined. Germline V gene sequence: CDR1 ENHRY, CDR2 SYGVKD. The CDR3 has 15 residues. V was pared by 3 bases and J by 10 bases, with 16 bases between.

The chain's CDR3 is CASSRPGLAGGNYNEQFF. The CDR3 region has the DNA TGTGCCAGCAGCCGCCCGGGACTAGCGGGGGGAAACTACAATGAGCAGTTCTTC. The gene calls are TRBV7-3 and TRBJ2-1, with 15 bases lining up with TRBD2. The V and J ends lost 5 bases and 3 bases, in that order; junction bases with no gene match: 8. The CDR3 has 18 residues. Germline lookup yields CDR1 SGHTA and CDR2 FQGTGA. The variable domain in full, with the rest retrieved from reference TRBV7-3 and TRBJ2-1, is GAGVSQTPSNKVTEKGKYVELRCDPISGHTALYWYRQSLGQGPEFLIYFQGTGAADDSGLPNDRFFAVRPEGSVSTLKIQRTERGDSAVYLCASSRPGLAGGNYNEQFFGPGTRLTVL.

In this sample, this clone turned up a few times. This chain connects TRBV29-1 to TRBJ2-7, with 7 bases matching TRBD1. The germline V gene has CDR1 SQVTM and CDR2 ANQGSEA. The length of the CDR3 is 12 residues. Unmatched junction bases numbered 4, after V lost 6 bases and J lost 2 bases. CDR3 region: CSVTTGAYEQYF. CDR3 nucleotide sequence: TGCAGCGTCACCACAGGGGCCTACGAGCAGTACTTC.

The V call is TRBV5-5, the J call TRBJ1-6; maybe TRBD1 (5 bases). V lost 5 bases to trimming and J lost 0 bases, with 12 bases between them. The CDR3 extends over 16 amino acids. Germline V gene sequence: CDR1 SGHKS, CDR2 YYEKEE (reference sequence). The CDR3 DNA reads TGTGCCAGCAGTTGGGGCAGCCTCTCCTATAATTCACCCCTCCACTTT. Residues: CASSWGSLSYNSPLHF.

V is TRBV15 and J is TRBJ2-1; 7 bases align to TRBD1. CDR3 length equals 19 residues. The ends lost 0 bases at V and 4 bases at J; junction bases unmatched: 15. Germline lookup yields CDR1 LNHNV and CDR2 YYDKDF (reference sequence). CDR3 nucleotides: TGTGCCACCAGCAGAGATCGGGGAACAGGGGCCGGGTTTTACAATGAGCAGTTCTTC. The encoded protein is CATSRDRGTGAGFYNEQFF.

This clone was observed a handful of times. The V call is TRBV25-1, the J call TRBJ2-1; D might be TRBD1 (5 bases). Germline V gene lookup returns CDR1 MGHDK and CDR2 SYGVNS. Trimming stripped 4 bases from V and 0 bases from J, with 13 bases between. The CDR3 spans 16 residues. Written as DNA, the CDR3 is TGTGCCAGCAGTGGACAGCTAACGAGCTCCTACAATGAGCAGTTCTTC. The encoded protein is CASSGQLTSSYNEQFF.